The source of this T cell receptor (beta chain) is a study of Graves' ophthalmopathy and Graves' hyperthyroidism. The V gene lost 1 base and the J gene lost 8 bases, with 12 bases spanning the gap. This CDR3 spans 13 amino acids. Germline V gives CDR1 SGHRS, CDR2 YFSETQ. The study amplified TCR beta CDR3 regions using RNA transcripts. First-round RT-PCR used HTBI primers; second-round multiplex PCR followed. TCRdb re-derived calls from the multiplex PCR reads in MiXCR, one entry per CDR3 protein. This sample has about 420,000 distinct CDR3 sequences, with around a fifth found just once. Stable hyperthyroidism denotes an absence of ophthalmopathy throughout 18 months of follow-up. Hyperthyroidism patients, aged 18 to 65, were newly diagnosed, under 2 months' duration. The authors diagnosed from clinical symptoms, serum thyroxine, TRAb, thyroid ultrasound and orbital computed tomography. This clonotype has only a few counts.

The source is a woman under 30 with stable Graves' hyperthyroidism. The chain combines TRBV5-1 with TRBJ1-2; perhaps TRBD1 as D (5 bases). The sequencing input was peripheral blood. The CDR3 region has the DNA TGCGCCAGCAGCTTGAGAGGGGAGAGAGGCTACACCTTC. Translation gives CASSLRGERGYTF.